The 10 T cell receptor beta chains given below trace back to one sample, sequenced in a study of blood T cell repertoires in COVID-19. Measured with immunoSEQ multiplex PCR; TCRdb has only the in-frame clones, and not every one. The top ten clones hold 4.5% to 6% of a sample with around 100,000 clones, roughly 87% of them seen once. Sequenced: peripheral blood. The receptors come from a woman aged 80 or over with acute or convalescent COVID-19.

V usage is TRBV11-3 and J usage is TRBJ1-1; no reliable D call. Germline V lookup: CDR1 SGHNT, CDR2 YENEEA. V was pared by 5 bases and J by 1 base, with 8 bases between. The CDR3 sequence is 13 residues long. The chain's CDR3 is CASSQQSNTEAFF. The CDR3 DNA follows: TGTGCCAGCAGCCAACAGTCGAACACTGAAGCTTTCTTT.

V gene TRBV3-1 (or the pseudogene TRBV3-2) combines with J gene TRBJ1-1; possibly TRBD1 for D (5 bases). Germline V gene data show CDR1 as LGHDT and CDR2 as YNNKEL (reference sequence). Deletions cut 3 bases from V and 4 bases from J, with 21 bases between. CDR3 length equals 17 residues. This CDR3 is CASSQAGSSLRGTEAFF. DNA of the CDR3: TGTGCCAGCAGCCAGGCGGGGTCCTCCCTAAGGGGCACTGAAGCTTTCTTT.

V gene TRBV4-1 combines with J gene TRBJ2-5, with 7 bases that match TRBD1. Germline CDR1 is MGHRA and CDR2 is YSYEKL. V was pared by 2 bases and J by 2 bases, with 5 bases of the junction left unmatched. The CDR3 spans 15 residues. The CDR3 protein is CASSQRDSGQETQYF. CDR3 DNA sequence: TGCGCCAGCAGCCAACGGGACAGCGGACAAGAGACCCAGTACTTC.

The genes are TRBV27 and TRBJ1-5, with 8 bases matching TRBD1. With 5 bases clipped from V and 3 bases from J, the junction kept 6 bases outside the gene matches. This CDR3 spans 15 amino acids. Germline V gives CDR1 MNHEY, CDR2 SMNVEV (reference sequence). For the CDR3, the DNA is TGTGCCAGCAGTGGACAGGGAGGGTCCAATCAGCCCCAGCATTTT. Protein: CASSGQGGSNQPQHF.

This clone was seen once. The chain uses TRBV13 and TRBJ2-5; possibly TRBD2 for D (7 bases). V lost 1 base and J 4 bases, leaving 13 bases between the germline ends. The germline CDR1 and CDR2 sequences are PRHDT and FYEKMQ (reference sequence). The CDR3 length is 15 residues. As DNA, the CDR3 is TGTGCCAGCAGCTTAGACGGGGGGCGGAGAGAGACCCAGTACTTC. Its translation is CASSLDGGRRETQYF. Full variable domain (outside the CDR3, taken from reference TRBV13 and TRBJ2-5): AAGVIQSPRHLIKEKRETATLKCYPIPRHDTVYWYQQGPGQDPQFLISFYEKMQSDKGSIPDRFSAQQFSDYHSELNMSSLELGDSALYFCASSLDGGRRETQYFGPGTRLLVL.

The CDR3 DNA is TGTGCCAGCAGCGTAGGACTACGAACGACCGGGGAGCTGTTTTTT. It is translated as CASSVGLRTTGELFF. The chain recombines TRBV9 with TRBJ2-2, with a tentative D call TRBD2 (5 bases). The CDR3 has 15 residues. Germline assignment: CDR1 SGDLS and CDR2 YYNGEE. V gave up 0 bases and J gave up 5 bases, with 11 bases separating them.

The chain couples TRBV5-1 to TRBJ1-3; TRBD1 is a possible D gene (5 bases). CDR1 and CDR2 from the germline V gene are SGHRS and YFSETQ. This CDR3 spans 16 amino acids. With 4 bases removed from V and 0 bases from J, the gap between germline ends came to 14 bases. The CDR3 bases are TGCGCCAGCAGCATAGGTGGACACCCCTCTGGAAACACCATATATTTT. It is translated as CASSIGGHPSGNTIYF.

The chain links TRBV2 to TRBJ2-5; D not resolved. V dropped 0 bases and J dropped 2 bases, with 13 bases sitting between them. The CDR3 contains 16 residues. Per the germline V gene, CDR1 is SNHLY and CDR2 is FYNNEI. The CDR3 coding sequence is TGTGCCAGCAGTGAAGCGCTTATGTGGAGTCAAGAGACCCAGTACTTC. Its translation is CASSEALMWSQETQYF. Together with reference TRBV2 and TRBJ2-5, the CDR3 gives the full variable domain: EPEVTQTPSHQVTQMGQEVILRCVPISNHLYFYWYRQILGQKVEFLVSFYNNEISEKSEIFDDQFSVERPDGSNFTLKIRSTKLEDSAMYFCASSEALMWSQETQYFGPGTRLLVL.

The chain combines TRBV4-1 with TRBJ1-2; 8 positions agree with TRBD1. The CDR3 totals 15 residues. Germline V gene lookup returns CDR1 MGHRA and CDR2 YSYEKL. V shed 2 bases and J 3 bases; nucleotides not matched to a gene: 5. DNA of the CDR3: TGCGCCAGCAGCCAACCCGACAGGGGTGACTATGGCTACACCTTC. It is translated as CASSQPDRGDYGYTF.

The chain uses TRBV2 and TRBJ2-2; tentative D call: TRBD2 (5 bases). Germline V lookup: CDR1 SNHLY, CDR2 FYNNEI. Trimming stripped 2 bases from V and 8 bases from J, with 15 bases between. This CDR3 contains 15 residues. Here the CDR3 reads CASSETGLATGELFF. In DNA, the CDR3 is TGTGCCAGCAGTGAAACGGGGTTAGCTACAGGGGAGCTGTTTTTT. Together with reference TRBV2 and TRBJ2-2, the CDR3 gives the full variable domain: EPEVTQTPSHQVTQMGQEVILRCVPISNHLYFYWYRQILGQKVEFLVSFYNNEISEKSEIFDDQFSVERPDGSNFTLKIRSTKLEDSAMYFCASSETGLATGELFFGEGSRLTVL.